The 19 T cell receptor beta chains in this list originate from one sample, sequenced in a study of glioma-infiltrating T cells. Using RNA template, CDR3s of TCR alpha and beta were amplified with iRepertoire arm-PCR. A single record per CDR3 protein comes from TCRdb applying MiXCR to the multiplex PCR reads. Among approximately 90,000 distinct CDR3 sequences listed, 20% to 25% were seen once. The sequenced sample consisted of glioma tissue, nonneoplastic brain tissue, or PBMCs (not recorded which). These receptors originate from a human donor with low-grade glioma or glioblastoma, undergoing nonglioma brain surgery, or in good health (not recorded which).

By share, this clonotype counts as medium-sized (0.01 to 0.1%). The V and J genes are TRBV27 and TRBJ2-5; TRBD1 or TRBD2 may be the D gene (5 bases each). The ends were cut back, 5 bases at V and 1 base at J, with 11 bases in the middle. Germline CDR1 reads MNHEY; CDR2 reads SMNVEV (reference sequence). The CDR3 is 14 residues long. The CDR3 nucleotides read TGTGCCAGCAGTAGGGGTGGACTCCAAGAGACCCAGTACTTC. Amino acid sequence: CASSRGGLQETQYF.

The chain recombines TRBV7-6 with TRBJ2-1, with 8 bases identical to TRBD2. CDR3 length equals 16 residues. Germline CDR1 and CDR2: SGHVS and FNYEAQ. V lost 5 bases to trimming and J lost 5 bases; unmatched junction nucleotides: 11. In nucleotides, the CDR3 is TGTGCCAGCAGCCTCAAGAGCGGGAGCGTCCACAATGAGCAGTTCTTC. This translates into CASSLKSGSVHNEQFF.

This clonotype has at least ten counts. V and J are TRBV2 and TRBJ1-6; 9 nucleotides agree with TRBD1. With 9 bases clipped from V and 12 bases from J, the junction kept 9 bases outside the gene matches. Germline V gene sequence: CDR1 SNHLY, CDR2 FYNNEI. CDR3 length equals 13 residues. The CDR3 sequence: CARSTGQGIPLHF. The CDR3 DNA reads TGTGCCAGATCTACGGGACAGGGAATACCCCTCCACTTT.

This clonotype occurred many times. The V call is TRBV7-6, the J call TRBJ2-5; TRBD2 agrees at 10 bases. Looked up from germline, CDR1 is SGHVS and CDR2 is FNYEAQ. This CDR3 region has 17 residues. Trimming at V came to 0 bases and at J to 1 base, leaving 5 bases not matched to a gene. In DNA form, the CDR3 reads TGTGCCAGCAGCTTAGCGCGGGCTAGCGGGAGCCAAGAGACCCAGTACTTC. Its protein is CASSLARASGSQETQYF.

On this clonotype itself: Possible read error: a much larger clone is one base away. V and J are TRBV27 and TRBJ2-3; 9 bases are a match to TRBD1. This CDR3 contains 13 residues. Germline V gene lookup returns CDR1 MNHEY and CDR2 SMNVEV (reference sequence). With V trimmed by 5 bases and J by 8 bases, 5 bases remained unmatched. The CDR3 DNA is TGTGCCAGCAGTGGGACAGGGACGAGTACGCAGTATTTT. Protein: CASSGTGTSTQYF.

This clonotype was counted many times. The chain has TRBV18 and TRBJ2-7, with 7 nucleotides matching TRBD1. CDR1 KGHSH and CDR2 LQKENI come from the germline V gene. V trimming: 3 bases; J trimming: 0 bases; junction bases outside the gene matches: 2. The CDR3 spans 14 residues. The CDR3 is CASSPGTVSYEQYF. The DNA of the CDR3 is TGTGCCAGCTCACCGGGGACAGTCTCCTACGAGCAGTACTTC.

This clonotype was counted at least ten times. The V call is TRBV15, the J call TRBJ2-3, with D unresolved. Trimming took 1 base from V and 2 from J, leaving 7 bases between them. This CDR3 has 14 amino acids. Germline CDR1 LNHNV, CDR2 YYDKDF (reference sequence). The DNA for the CDR3 is TGTGCCACCAGCAGAGGGGGTGACACAGATACGCAGTATTTT. Translation gives CATSRGGDTDTQYF.

The chain employs TRBV5-1 and TRBJ2-7; 11 bases map to TRBD2. Germline values: CDR1 SGHRS, CDR2 YFSETQ. This CDR3 comprises 16 residues. The J segment lost 5 bases and the V segment lost 2 bases, leaving 9 bases of the junction unmatched. CDR3 bases: TGCGCCAGCAGCTTTCTAGCGGGAGGTGTTGCAGACGAGCAGTACTTC. Amino acids: CASSFLAGGVADEQYF.

This clonotype was seen repeatedly, ten times or more. The chain combines TRBV20-1 with TRBJ1-5; 11 bases agree with TRBD1. Germline V gene lookup returns CDR1 DFQATT and CDR2 SNEGSKA (reference sequence). This CDR3 has 15 residues. The trim removed 0 bases at V and 4 bases at J, leaving 2 bases unmatched. The DNA for the CDR3 is TGCAGTGCTAGAGAGGGGACAGGGGGGAATCAGCCCCAGCATTTT. Residues: CSAREGTGGNQPQHF.

This clonotype was counted many times. CDR3 in amino acids: CASSVQGRNQPQHF. CDR3 DNA sequence: TGTGCCAGCAGCGTACAGGGGCGGAATCAGCCCCAGCATTTT. This rearrangement joins TRBV2 to TRBJ1-5; 7 positions match TRBD1. Trimming took 6 bases from V and 4 from J; bases not matched to a gene: 6. Germline V gives CDR1 SNHLY, CDR2 FYNNEI. The CDR3 extends over 14 amino acids.

In its sample, this clonotype was seen a few times. The chain uses TRBV7-9 and TRBJ2-1; D unclear. The V and J ends lost 5 bases and 7 bases respectively, with 9 bases between them. The CDR3 is made up of 12 amino acids. CDR1 SEHNR and CDR2 FQNEAQ come from the germline V gene (reference sequence). DNA of the CDR3: TGTGCCAGCAGCCAAAATTGGAATGAGCAGTTCTTC. It codes for CASSQNWNEQFF.

V gene TRBV12-3 or TRBV12-4 combines with J gene TRBJ1-5; possibly TRBD1 for D (5 bases). The CDR3 covers 17 residues. Deletions cut 5 bases from V and 0 bases from J, with 17 bases between. The CDR3 region is CASSPAEGPYSNQPQHF. CDR3 nucleotides: TGTGCCAGCAGTCCGGCAGAGGGACCCTATAGCAATCAGCCCCAGCATTTT.

The CDR3 bases are TGTGCCAGCAGCTTAGTTTTATTAGACCGGCGGTCACGGGAGGGTGAAAAACTGTTTTTT. Its translation is CASSLVLLDRRSREGEKLFF. The chain links TRBV7-4 to TRBJ1-4; D ambiguous. CDR3 length equals 20 residues. V lost 1 base, J lost 7 bases, and 28 bases lay in between. Germline V lookup: CDR1 SGHVT, CDR2 SQSDAQ.

This clonotype was seen a handful of times. This chain joins TRBV30 and TRBJ1-1, with 7 bases lining up with TRBD1. The length of the CDR3 is 13 residues. The germline CDR1 and CDR2 sequences are GTSNPN and SVGIG (reference sequence). After removal of 3 bases from V and 2 bases from J, the junction contained 3 bases not matched to a gene. Here the CDR3 reads CAWSRGSNTEAFF. CDR3 coding DNA: TGTGCCTGGAGCAGGGGGAGTAACACTGAAGCTTTCTTT.

With regard to this clonotype: This could be a read error, since a much larger clone is one nucleotide away. The chain couples TRBV3-1 to TRBJ1-2; no firm D call. CDR3 length equals 12 residues. Germline V gene data show CDR1 as LGHDT and CDR2 as YNNKEL (reference sequence). Between the trimmed V and J ends, which lost 6 bases and 4 bases, there was a span of 9 bases. The CDR3 DNA reads as TGTGCCAGCAGTCAGATGAGCTATGGCTACACCTTC. Its translation: CASSQMSYGYTF.

The sample holds many counts of this clonotype. This rearrangement joins TRBV3-1 to TRBJ1-2, with TRBD1 identical over 8 bases. V lost 3 bases to trimming and J lost 0 bases; unmatched junction nucleotides: 6. There are 16 residues in the CDR3. Germline CDR1 reads LGHDT; CDR2 reads YNNKEL (reference sequence). The CDR3 DNA follows: TGTGCCAGCAGCCATCTCCGGACAGGGACTAACTATGGCTACACCTTC. Its translation is CASSHLRTGTNYGYTF.

In this sample, this clonotype turned up a few times. The chain carries TRBV4-2 and TRBJ2-3; 9 bases agree with TRBD2. V lost 2 bases and J lost 6; bases outside the gene matches: 9. Germline V gives CDR1 LGHNA, CDR2 YNFKEQ. CDR3 length: 16 amino acids. The CDR3 reads CASSQSRAGGEDTQYF. The CDR3, as DNA: TGTGCCAGCAGCCAATCAAGAGCGGGAGGAGAGGATACGCAGTATTTT.

The table lists this clonotype with many counts. The V gene is TRBV6-1, the J gene TRBJ1-5; TRBD1 might be the D (6 bases). The CDR3 length is 15 residues. Trimming took off 6 bases at V and 4 bases at J, with 16 bases between the two ends. Per the germline V gene, CDR1 is MNHNS and CDR2 is SASEGT. CDR3 region: CASRYTGTPNQPQHF. The CDR3 DNA reads as TGTGCCAGCAGATACACCGGGACACCGAATCAGCCCCAGCATTTT.

The CDR3, as DNA: TGTGCCAGCACGGGGACAGCTTCCTTCTATGGCTACACCTTC. Its protein is CASTGTASFYGYTF. The chain carries TRBV19 and TRBJ1-2; TRBD1 agrees at 7 bases. Per the germline V gene, CDR1 is LNHDA and CDR2 is SQIVND (reference sequence). The trim removed 9 bases at V and 4 bases at J, leaving 11 bases unmatched. CDR3 length: 14 amino acids. Full variable domain (rest looked up from reference TRBV19 and TRBJ1-2): DGGITQSPKYLFRKEGQNVTLSCEQNLNHDAMYWYRQDPGQGLRLIYYSQIVNDFQKGDIAEGYSVSREKKESFPLTVTSAQKNPTAFYLCASTGTASFYGYTFGSGTRLTVV.